This paragraph covers one TCR beta chain sequence. Its specificity is not known. The data derive from a study of pediatric ulcerative colitis. Findings and caveats of the study: Blood samples from a couple of patients yielded substantially fewer templates and were excluded from blood-rectal overlap analysis. Blood-rectal clonal overlap within each person was significantly higher in ulcerative colitis patients than controls.

Germline CDR1 and CDR2: SQVTM and ANQGSEA. The J segment lost 6 bases and the V segment lost 0 bases, leaving 13 bases of the junction unmatched. The CDR3 consists of 19 residues. The survey-level immunoSEQ assay was used. TCRdb's table, derived via immunoSEQ multiplex PCR, lists solely in-frame clones and lacks some. The sample records about 64,000 clones, roughly nine tenths being singletons. Sequenced sample: blood. The chain recombines TRBV29-1 with TRBJ2-1; 14 bases map to TRBD2. The source is a boy aged 5-17 years with severe ulcerative colitis. CDR3 in amino acids: CSVEDPGLAGVVDLNEQFF. Written as DNA, the CDR3 is TGCAGCGTTGAAGACCCGGGACTAGCGGGAGTCGTCGACCTCAATGAGCAGTTCTTC.